The clone carrying this TCR beta chain turned up a few times. This CDR3 region has 13 residues. Germline loops: CDR1 WNHNN, CDR2 SYGVQD (reference sequence). J was trimmed by 8 bases and V by 5 bases; bases with no gene match: 7. Each CDR3 protein gets one entry after TCRdb re-called the 5' RACE reads with MiXCR. The sample consists of some 500,000 distinct CDR3 sequences, nearly 10% of them appearing once. The data derive from a study of identical twins. This sample also appeared in a second study, on yellow fever vaccine responses in identical twins.

This sequence originates from a woman between 18 and 29 years old in good health. Material for sequencing was PBMCs. The V call is TRBV10-1, the J call TRBJ1-2, with 8 nucleotides matching TRBD1. The CDR3 loop is CASSPGQAGGYTF. Written as DNA, the CDR3 is TGCGCCAGCAGTCCGGGACAGGCGGGGGGCTACACCTTC.